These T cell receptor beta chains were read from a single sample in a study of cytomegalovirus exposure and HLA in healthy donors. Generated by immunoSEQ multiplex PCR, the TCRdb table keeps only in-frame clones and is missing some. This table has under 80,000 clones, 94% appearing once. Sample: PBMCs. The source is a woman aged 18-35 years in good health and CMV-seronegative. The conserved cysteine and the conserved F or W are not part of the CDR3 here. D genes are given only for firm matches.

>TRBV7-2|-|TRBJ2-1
ASSLVGGFTYNEQF
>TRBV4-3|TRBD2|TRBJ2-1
ASSQDGAGGPYNEQF
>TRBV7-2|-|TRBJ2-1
ASFKQVLSYNEQF
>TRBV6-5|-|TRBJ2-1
ASSRQVYNEQF
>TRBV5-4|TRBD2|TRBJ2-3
ASSIREGTDTQY
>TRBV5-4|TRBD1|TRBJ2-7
ASSRTGTGLLEQY
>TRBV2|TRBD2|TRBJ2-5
ASSAPTSDHQETQY
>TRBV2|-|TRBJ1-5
ASSDRTENQPQH
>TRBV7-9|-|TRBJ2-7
ASSLMDSNYEQY
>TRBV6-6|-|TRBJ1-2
ASYTQGDYGYT
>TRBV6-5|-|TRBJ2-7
ASSSPRRGDYEQY
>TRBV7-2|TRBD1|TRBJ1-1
ASSLQGANTEAF
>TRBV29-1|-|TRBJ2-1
SVVGSGKYNEQF
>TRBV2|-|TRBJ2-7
ASSDLGAVYEQY
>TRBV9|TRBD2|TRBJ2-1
ASSGSTSGRYNEQF
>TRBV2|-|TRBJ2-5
ASRGNQETQY
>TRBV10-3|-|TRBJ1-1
AISERTVNTEAF
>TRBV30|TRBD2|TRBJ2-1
AWSVLHLGGEQF
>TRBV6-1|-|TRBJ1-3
ASSDSFLITPADTIY
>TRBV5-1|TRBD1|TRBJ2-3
ASSEGQWFPDTQY
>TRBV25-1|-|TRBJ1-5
ASSRSGDNQPQH
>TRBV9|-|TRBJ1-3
ASSVEATGGTGNTIY
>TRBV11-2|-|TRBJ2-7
ASSQSRGQSTYEQY
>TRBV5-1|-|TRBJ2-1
ASSLGLLSYNEQF
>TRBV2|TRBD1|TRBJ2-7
ASSEPGQTYEQY
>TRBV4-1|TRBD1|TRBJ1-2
ASSLAPGTGGWHT
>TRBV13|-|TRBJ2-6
ASSSAVDSTSGANVLT
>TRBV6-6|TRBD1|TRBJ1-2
ASSYGGQGDGYT
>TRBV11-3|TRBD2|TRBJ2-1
ASSLEGLAAYNEQF
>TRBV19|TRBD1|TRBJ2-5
ASSVSGTGFQETQY
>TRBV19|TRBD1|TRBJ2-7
ASSTAQGNEQY
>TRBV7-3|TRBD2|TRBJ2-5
ASSLDGSGRTETQY
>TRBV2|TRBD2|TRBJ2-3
ASRGLAGVSGTDTQY
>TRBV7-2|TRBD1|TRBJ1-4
ASSQDRLNEKLF
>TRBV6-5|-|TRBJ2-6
ASSPQGGANVLT
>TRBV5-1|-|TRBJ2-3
ASSYGSTDTQY
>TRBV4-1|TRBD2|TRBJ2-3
ASSQAGLVTDTQY
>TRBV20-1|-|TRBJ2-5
SASFRETQY
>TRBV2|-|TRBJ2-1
ARLTSVPNEQF
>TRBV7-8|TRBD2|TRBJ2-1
ASSLVTSGGVYNEQF
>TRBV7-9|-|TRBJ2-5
ASSFVVTGPQETQY
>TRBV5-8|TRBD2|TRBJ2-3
ASSRGTSRGRVDTQY
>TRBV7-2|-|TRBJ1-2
ASSSLVGGYT
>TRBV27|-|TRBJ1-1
ASSSRTQAF
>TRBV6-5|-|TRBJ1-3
ASRTGSSGNTIY
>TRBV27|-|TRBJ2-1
AVQAYSYNEQF
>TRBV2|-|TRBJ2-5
ASSEGLGKGTQY
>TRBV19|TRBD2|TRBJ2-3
ASSRRLAGGTDTQY
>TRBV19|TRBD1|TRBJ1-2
ASSGGQVLYGYT
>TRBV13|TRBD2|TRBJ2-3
ASSSRDGGRAEDTQY
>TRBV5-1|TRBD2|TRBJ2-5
ASSSLAGGRKETQY
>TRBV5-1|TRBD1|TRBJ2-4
ASSPGSGGGNIQY
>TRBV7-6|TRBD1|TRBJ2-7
ASSANRGYEQY
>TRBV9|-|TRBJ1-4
ASSLTGSWATNEKLF
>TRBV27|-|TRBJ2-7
ASSLEQGYEKQY
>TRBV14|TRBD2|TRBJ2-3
ASSQATLSSGRFDADTQY
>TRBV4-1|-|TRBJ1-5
ASSVTSDFNSQPQH